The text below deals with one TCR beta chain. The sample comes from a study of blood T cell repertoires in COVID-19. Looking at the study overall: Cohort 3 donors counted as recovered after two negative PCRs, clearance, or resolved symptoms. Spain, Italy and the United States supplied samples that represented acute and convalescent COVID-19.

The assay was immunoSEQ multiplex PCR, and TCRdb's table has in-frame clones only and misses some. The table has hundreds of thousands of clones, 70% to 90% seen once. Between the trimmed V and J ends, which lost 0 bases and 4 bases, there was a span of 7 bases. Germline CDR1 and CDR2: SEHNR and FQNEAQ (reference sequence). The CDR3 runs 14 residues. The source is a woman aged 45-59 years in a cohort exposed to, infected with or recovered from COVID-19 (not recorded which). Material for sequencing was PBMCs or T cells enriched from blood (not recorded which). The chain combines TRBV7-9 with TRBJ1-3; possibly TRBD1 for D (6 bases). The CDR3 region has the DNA TGTGCCAGCAGCTTAGCAGGGGGAGGAAACACCATATATTTT. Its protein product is CASSLAGGGNTIYF.